Listed below are T cell receptor beta chains from one sample, sequenced in a study of spatial heterogeneity in lung cancer. MiXCR, applied by TCRdb to the 5' RACE reads, yields one record per CDR3 protein. Of nearly 95,000 distinct CDR3 sequences listed, around 19% are singletons. Specimen: PBMCs, collected at follow-up. The receptor set was obtained from a male donor with early-stage non-small cell lung cancer. CDR3s include the opening cysteine and the closing phenylalanine or tryptophan. D genes are given only for firm matches. Size is omitted from some rows. Given values are once, few, many or a class for expanded clones.

TRBJ2-3 TRBV19 NA NA CASRDKGGSNTQYF TGTGCCAGTAGAGACAAAGGAGGATCCAATACGCAGTATTTT
TRBJ1-4 TRBV6-1 NA NA CAGRRGDTNEKLFF TGTGCCGGCAGGCGGGGGGATACTAATGAAAAACTGTTTTTT
TRBJ2-5 TRBV29-1 TRBD2 NA CSVSLAGGAQETQYF TGCAGCGTTTCCCTAGCGGGGGGGGCTCAAGAGACCCAGTACTTC
TRBJ1-2 TRBV7-6 NA many CASGSTTGYGYTF TGTGCCAGCGGCTCGACAACAGGGTATGGCTACACCTTC
TRBJ1-2 TRBV29-1 NA many CSVRDSHYGYTF TGCAGCGTCCGTGACAGCCACTATGGCTACACCTTC
TRBJ2-7 TRBV4-1 TRBD1 NA CASSRTDRTYEQYF TGCGCCAGCAGCCGAACGGACAGGACCTACGAGCAGTACTTC
TRBJ1-1 TRBV30 NA NA CAWNGNTEAFF TGTGCCTGGAATGGGAACACTGAAGCTTTCTTT
TRBJ2-2 TRBV4-3 NA few CASSQDIWGPGELFF TGCGCCAGCAGCCAAGACATCTGGGGGCCCGGGGAGCTGTTTTTT
TRBJ1-5 TRBV12-3/TRBV12-4 NA NA CASRLGNQPQHF TGTGCCAGCAGGCTGGGTAATCAGCCCCAGCATTTT
TRBJ1-2 TRBV6-2/TRBV6-3 TRBD1 NA CASRTGSYGYTF TGTGCCAGCAGGACAGGGTCGTACGGCTACACCTTC
TRBJ1-1 TRBV3-2 NA few CASSLPQGFEAFF TGTGCCAGCAGCCTCCCACAGGGTTTTGAAGCTTTCTTT
TRBJ2-1 TRBV7-2 TRBD2 few CASSLPGLGYEQFF TGTGCCAGCAGCCTACCGGGACTAGGTTATGAGCAGTTCTTC
TRBJ1-5 TRBV5-5 NA NA CASSLERAWGNQPQHF TGTGCCAGCAGCTTGGAAAGGGCTTGGGGCAATCAGCCCCAGCATTTT
TRBJ1-3 TRBV4-1 TRBD1 few CASSQATGGLTVSGNTIYF TGCGCCAGCAGCCAAGCTACAGGGGGCCTTACTGTCTCTGGAAACACCATATATTTT
TRBJ2-3 TRBV7-2 TRBD2 NA CASSLRVGTSGSTDTQYF TGTGCCAGCAGCTTACGCGTGGGGACTAGCGGGAGTACAGATACGCAGTATTTT